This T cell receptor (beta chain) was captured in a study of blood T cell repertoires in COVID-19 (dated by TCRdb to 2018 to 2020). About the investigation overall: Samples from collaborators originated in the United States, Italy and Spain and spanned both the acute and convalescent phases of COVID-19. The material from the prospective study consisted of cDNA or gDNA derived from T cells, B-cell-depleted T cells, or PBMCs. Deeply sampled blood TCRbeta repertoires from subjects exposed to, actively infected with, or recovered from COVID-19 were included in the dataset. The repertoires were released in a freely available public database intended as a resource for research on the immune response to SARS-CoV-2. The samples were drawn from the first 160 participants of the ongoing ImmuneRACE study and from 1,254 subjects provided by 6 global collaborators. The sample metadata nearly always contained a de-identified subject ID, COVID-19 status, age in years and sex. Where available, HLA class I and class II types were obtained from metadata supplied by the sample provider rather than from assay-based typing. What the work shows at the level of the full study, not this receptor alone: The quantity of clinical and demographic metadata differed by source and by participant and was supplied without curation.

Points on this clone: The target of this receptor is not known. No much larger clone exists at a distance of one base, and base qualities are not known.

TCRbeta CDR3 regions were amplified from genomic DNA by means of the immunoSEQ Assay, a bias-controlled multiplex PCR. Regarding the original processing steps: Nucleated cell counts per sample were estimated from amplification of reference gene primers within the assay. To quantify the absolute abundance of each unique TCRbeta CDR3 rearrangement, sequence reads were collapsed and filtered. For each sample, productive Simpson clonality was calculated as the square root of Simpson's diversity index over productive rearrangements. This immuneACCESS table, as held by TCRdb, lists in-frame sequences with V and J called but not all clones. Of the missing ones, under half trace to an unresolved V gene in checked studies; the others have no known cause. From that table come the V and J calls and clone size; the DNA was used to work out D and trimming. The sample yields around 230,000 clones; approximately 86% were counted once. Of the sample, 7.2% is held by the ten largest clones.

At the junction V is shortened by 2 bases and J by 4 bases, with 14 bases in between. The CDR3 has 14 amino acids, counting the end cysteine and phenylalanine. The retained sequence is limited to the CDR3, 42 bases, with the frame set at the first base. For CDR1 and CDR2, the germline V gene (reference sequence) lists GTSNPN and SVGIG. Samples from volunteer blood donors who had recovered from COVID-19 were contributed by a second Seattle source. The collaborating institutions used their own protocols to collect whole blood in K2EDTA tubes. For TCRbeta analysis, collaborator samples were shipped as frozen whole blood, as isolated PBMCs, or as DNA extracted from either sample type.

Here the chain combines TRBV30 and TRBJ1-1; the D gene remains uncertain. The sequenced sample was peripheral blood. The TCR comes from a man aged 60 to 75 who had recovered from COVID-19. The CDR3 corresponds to CAWSRETRTTEAFF. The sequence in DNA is TGTGCCTGGAGTCGCGAGACTAGAACCACTGAAGCTTTCTTT.